This TCR beta chain derives from a study of molecular identifiers for immune sequencing clone quantification. The overall study: Sequencing covered four of five parts into which replicate RNA from about 20,000 or 100,000 naive CD8 cells was split.

RNA fractions of 10%, 30% or 50% and about 18,000 to 1,000,000 sorted cells were the source of naive CD8 libraries. TCRdb independently ran MiXCR on the PCR reads; one entry per CDR3 protein. The sample contains tens of thousands of distinct CDR3 sequences, approximately 25% of which appear only once. This clonotype was counted between two and nine times. Its matching antigen is unknown. As the CDR3 is not closed by the conserved phenylalanine or tryptophan, this likely results from a read error. This CDR3 comprises 15 residues. Germline lookup yields CDR1 LGHNA and CDR2 YSLEER. The V and J ends lost 0 bases and 2 bases respectively, with 10 bases between them. Study-level results: Barcodes shared by identical TCR molecules could lead to underestimated sizes of highly expanded clones. Detection of one spiked Jurkat cell's TCR RNA reportedly worked in 1 million or so naive cells.

The chain has TRBV4-3 and TRBJ1-1; D may be TRBD1 (5 bases). Sequencing input: naive CD8+ T cells from blood, with Jurkat cell RNA spiked in. Subset described: FACS-sorted CD8+CD4-CCR7+CD45RA+ naive T cells. This TCR derives from a human donor in good health. Some libraries in this study had Jurkat cell RNA spiked in. CDR3 bases: TGCGCCAGCAGCCAAGATCAGGGAAGCAACACTGAAGCTTTCTGT. Its translation: CASSQDQGSNTEAFC.